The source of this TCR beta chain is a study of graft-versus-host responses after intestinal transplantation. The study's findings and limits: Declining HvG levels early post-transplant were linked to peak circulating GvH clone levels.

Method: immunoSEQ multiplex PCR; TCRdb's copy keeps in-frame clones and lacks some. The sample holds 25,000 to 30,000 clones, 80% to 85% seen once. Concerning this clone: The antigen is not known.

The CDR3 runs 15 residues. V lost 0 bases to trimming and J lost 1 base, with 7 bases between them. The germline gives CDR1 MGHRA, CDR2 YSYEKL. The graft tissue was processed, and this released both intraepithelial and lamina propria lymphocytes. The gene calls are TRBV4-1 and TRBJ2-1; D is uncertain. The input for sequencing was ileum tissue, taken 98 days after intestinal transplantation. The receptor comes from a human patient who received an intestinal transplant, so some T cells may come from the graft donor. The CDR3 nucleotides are TGCGCCAGCAGCCAAGACTGGGATTCCTACAATGAGCAGTTCTTC. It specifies CASSQDWDSYNEQFF.